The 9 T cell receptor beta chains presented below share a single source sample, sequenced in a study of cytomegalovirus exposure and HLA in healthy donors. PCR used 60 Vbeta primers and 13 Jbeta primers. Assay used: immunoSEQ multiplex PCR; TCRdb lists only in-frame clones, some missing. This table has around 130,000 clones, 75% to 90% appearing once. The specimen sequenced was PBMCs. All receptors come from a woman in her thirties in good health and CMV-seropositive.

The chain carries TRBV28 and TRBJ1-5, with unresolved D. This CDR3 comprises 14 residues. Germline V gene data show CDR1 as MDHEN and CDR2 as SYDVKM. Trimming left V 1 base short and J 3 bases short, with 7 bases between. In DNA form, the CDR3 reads TGTGCCAGCAGTTTATCCAGAAACAATCAGCCCCAGCATTTT. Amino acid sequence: CASSLSRNNQPQHF.

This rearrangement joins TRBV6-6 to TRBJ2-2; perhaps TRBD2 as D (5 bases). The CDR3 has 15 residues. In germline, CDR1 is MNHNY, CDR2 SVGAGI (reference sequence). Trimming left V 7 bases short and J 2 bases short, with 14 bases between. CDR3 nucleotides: TGTGCCAGCAAGACCGGGGAACTTAACACCGGGGAGCTGTTTTTT. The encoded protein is CASKTGELNTGELFF.

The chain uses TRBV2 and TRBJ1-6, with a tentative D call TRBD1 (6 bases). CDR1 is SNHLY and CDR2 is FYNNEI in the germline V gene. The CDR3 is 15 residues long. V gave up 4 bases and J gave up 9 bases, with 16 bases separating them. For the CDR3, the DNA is TGTGCCAGCAGTGGCGGACAGTCGTTGGGTTCACCCCTCCACTTT. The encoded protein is CASSGGQSLGSPLHF.

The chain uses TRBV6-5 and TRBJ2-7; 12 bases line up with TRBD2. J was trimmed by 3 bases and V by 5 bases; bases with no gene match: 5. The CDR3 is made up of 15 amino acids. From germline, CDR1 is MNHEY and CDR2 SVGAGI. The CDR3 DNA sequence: TGTGCCAGCAGTAAGACTAGCGGGAGCCTCTACGAGCAGTACTTC. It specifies CASSKTSGSLYEQYF.

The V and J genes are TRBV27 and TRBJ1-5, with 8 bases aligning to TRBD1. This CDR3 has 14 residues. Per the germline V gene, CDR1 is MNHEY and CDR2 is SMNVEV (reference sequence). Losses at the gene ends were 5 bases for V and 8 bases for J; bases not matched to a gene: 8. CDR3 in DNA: TGTGCCAGCAGTGAAGGACAGGGACGGGAGCCCCAGCATTTT. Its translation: CASSEGQGREPQHF.

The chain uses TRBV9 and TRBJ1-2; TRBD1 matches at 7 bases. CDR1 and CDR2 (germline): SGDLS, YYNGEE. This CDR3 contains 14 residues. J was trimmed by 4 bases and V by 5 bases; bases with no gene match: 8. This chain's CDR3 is CASRARDSGYGYTF. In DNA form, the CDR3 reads TGTGCCAGCAGGGCCCGGGACAGCGGCTATGGCTACACCTTC.

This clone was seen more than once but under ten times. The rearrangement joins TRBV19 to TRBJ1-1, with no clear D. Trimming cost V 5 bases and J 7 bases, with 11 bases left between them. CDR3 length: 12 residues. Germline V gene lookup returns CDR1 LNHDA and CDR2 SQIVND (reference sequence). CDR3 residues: CASSLAEREAFF. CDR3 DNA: TGTGCCAGTAGTCTCGCAGAGCGTGAAGCTTTCTTT.

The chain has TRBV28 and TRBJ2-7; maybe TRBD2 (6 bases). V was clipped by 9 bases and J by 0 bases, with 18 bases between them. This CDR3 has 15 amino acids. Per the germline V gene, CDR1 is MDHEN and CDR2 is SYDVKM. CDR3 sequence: CASRTVWGGSYEQYF. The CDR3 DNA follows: TGTGCCAGTAGGACCGTCTGGGGAGGCTCCTACGAGCAGTACTTC.

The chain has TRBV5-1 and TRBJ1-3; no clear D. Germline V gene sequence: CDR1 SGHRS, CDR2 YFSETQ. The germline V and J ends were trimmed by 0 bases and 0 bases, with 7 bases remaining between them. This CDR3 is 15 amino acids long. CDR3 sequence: CASSLAGLSGNTIYF. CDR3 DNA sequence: TGCGCCAGCAGCTTGGCAGGCCTCTCTGGAAACACCATATATTTT.